This T cell receptor beta chain came from a study of beta chain features in type 1 diabetes. Study-level information: Investigators examined approximately 100,000,000 sorted cells across all samples.

Germline V gene sequence: CDR1 LNHDA, CDR2 SQIVND (reference sequence). The CDR3 is 16 amino acids. V trimming: 8 bases; J trimming: 2 bases; junction bases outside the gene matches: 13. As every portion of the isolated RNA was reverse transcribed, the sequencing read expressed TCRB transcripts. Sequencing was performed with immunoSEQ multiplex PCR; in TCRdb, only in-frame clones are kept and a portion is missing. The table includes 640,000 or so clones, about an eighth detected once. Overall study results and limits: Sequencing from cDNA could over-represent high-TCR-expressing cells. There was a moderate but significant shortening of TCRB CDR3s in all four CD4+ subsets of Type 1 diabetes patients.

This clone was recorded a few times. What it recognizes is unknown. This chain links TRBV19 with TRBJ2-7; TRBD2 matches 9 bases. The TCR originated in a man younger than 35 with type 1 diabetes. The specimen sequenced was naive CD4+ T cells from blood. Here the CDR3 DNA reads TGTGCCAGTTCCTCCCCGCGGGCTAGCGGGACCTACGAGCAGTACTTC. This translates into CASSSPRASGTYEQYF.